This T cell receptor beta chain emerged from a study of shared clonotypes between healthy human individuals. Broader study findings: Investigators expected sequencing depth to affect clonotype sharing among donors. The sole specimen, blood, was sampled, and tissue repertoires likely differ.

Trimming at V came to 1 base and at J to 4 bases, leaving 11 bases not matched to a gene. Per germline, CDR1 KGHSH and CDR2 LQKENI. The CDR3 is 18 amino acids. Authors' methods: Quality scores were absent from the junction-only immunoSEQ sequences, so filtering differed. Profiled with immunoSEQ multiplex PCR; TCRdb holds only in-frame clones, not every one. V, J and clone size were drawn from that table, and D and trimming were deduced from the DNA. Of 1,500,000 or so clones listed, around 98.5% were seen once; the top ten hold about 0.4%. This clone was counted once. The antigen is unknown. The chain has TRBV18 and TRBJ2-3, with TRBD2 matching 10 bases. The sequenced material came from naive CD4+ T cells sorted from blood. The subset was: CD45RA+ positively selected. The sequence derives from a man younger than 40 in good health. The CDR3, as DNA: TGTGCCAGCTCACCACTCCCGGGAGCGGGAGGGGTTCCAGATACGCAGTATTTT. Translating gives CASSPLPGAGGVPDTQYF.